What follows are 14 T cell receptor beta chains derived from one specimen sequenced in a study of T-cell memory formation after mild COVID-19. TCRdb used MiXCR to reprocess the 5' RACE reads, holding one entry per CDR3 protein. The sample yields around 250,000 distinct CDR3 sequences, around 15% seen once. The sequenced sample was PBMCs or a T cell subset sorted from them (not recorded which). Source of these receptors: a man between 18 and 29 years old who had mild COVID-19 (a few samples of this study predate the infection). Cell type and time point are not known.

This clonotype occurred a few times. In DNA, the CDR3 is TGTGCCAGTAGCAAATCCGGGACAGGGAATGGCTACACCTTC. Its translation is CASSKSGTGNGYTF. This chain connects TRBV19 to TRBJ1-2; TRBD1 matches 9 bases. This CDR3 spans 14 amino acids. The germline V gene encodes CDR1 LNHDA and CDR2 SQIVND (reference sequence). The V and J ends lost 6 bases and 6 bases, in that order; junction bases with no gene match: 8.

This chain uses TRBV6-5 with TRBJ2-1; D not resolved. CDR1 MNHEY and CDR2 SVGAGI come from the germline V gene. The CDR3 totals 14 residues. Trimming left V 0 bases short and J 3 bases short, with 6 bases between. In DNA form, the CDR3 reads TGTGCCAGCAGTTACTCTCCGAGCTACAATGAGCAGTTCTTC. This encodes CASSYSPSYNEQFF.

This clonotype has ten or more counts. The V and J genes are TRBV20-1 and TRBJ2-5; D possibly uses TRBD1 or TRBD2 (5 bases each). This CDR3 region has 14 residues. CDR1 DFQATT and CDR2 SNEGSKA come from the germline V gene (reference sequence). Trimming cost V 0 bases and J 3 bases, with 11 bases left between them. In DNA form, the CDR3 reads TGCAGTGCTAGAGACACCGGGACCAAAGAGACCCAGTACTTC. It encodes CSARDTGTKETQYF.

This clonotype was seen repeatedly, ten times or more. This rearrangement joins TRBV7-9 to TRBJ1-5; TRBD1 matches at 7 bases. V gave up 6 bases and J gave up 4 bases; unmatched junction bases: 3. CDR3 length: 13 amino acids. The germline V gene has CDR1 SEHNR and CDR2 FQNEAQ (reference sequence). The CDR3 DNA follows: TGTGCCAGCAGTTCGACAGGGAATCAGCCCCAGCATTTT. Protein product: CASSSTGNQPQHF.

This clonotype was seen only a few times. The chain uses TRBV6-5 and TRBJ2-7; 14 nucleotides match TRBD2. V lost 4 bases, J lost 4 bases, and 9 bases stayed unmatched. CDR1 is MNHEY and CDR2 is SVGAGI in the germline V gene. This CDR3 is built from 17 residues. The CDR3 reads CASSWTSGGFEGYEQYF. DNA for the CDR3: TGTGCCAGCAGTTGGACTAGCGGGGGGTTTGAGGGGTACGAGCAGTACTTC.

In its sample, this clonotype was seen many times. CDR3 coding DNA: TGTGCCAGCAGCTTAGGTGGTACCGAGCAGTACTTC. Protein product: CASSLGGTEQYF. The chain is built from TRBV7-2 and TRBJ2-7; D unresolved. The V gene lost 1 base and the J gene lost 6 bases, with 7 bases spanning the gap. This CDR3 region has 12 residues. CDR1 is SGHTA and CDR2 is FQGNSA in the germline V gene.

V usage is TRBV24-1 and J usage is TRBJ1-5; no clear D. Germline CDR1 reads KGHDR; CDR2 reads SFDVKD. Trimming pared 4 bases from V and 2 bases from J, leaving 8 bases between. The CDR3 runs 14 residues. In nucleotides, the CDR3 is TGTGCCACCAGTGACCCCAAGGGCAATCAGCCCCAGCATTTT. Protein sequence: CATSDPKGNQPQHF.

This clonotype has a handful of counts. This chain links TRBV4-3 with TRBJ2-3; TRBD2 aligns across 13 bases. Germline V CDR1 and CDR2: LGHNA, YSLEER. This CDR3 spans 16 amino acids. V trimming: 4 bases; J trimming: 4 bases; junction bases outside the gene matches: 5. CDR3 sequence reads: CASSLSLAGGPDTQYF. The CDR3 DNA reads TGCGCCAGCAGCCTATCACTAGCGGGGGGGCCAGATACGCAGTATTTT.

This clonotype showed up just a few times. The chain carries TRBV28 and TRBJ2-3; 10 bases are shared with TRBD2. V lost 4 bases, J lost 4 bases, and 5 bases stayed unmatched. The CDR3 loop spans 15 amino acids. Germline values: CDR1 MDHEN, CDR2 SYDVKM. CDR3 in DNA: TGTGCCAGCAGTTCTAGCGGGGGAATGGCAGATACGCAGTATTTT. This gives the protein CASSSSGGMADTQYF.

The CDR3 loop is CASSSSQHSTDTQYF. Written as DNA, the CDR3 is TGCGCCAGCAGCTCCTCGCAGCATAGCACAGATACGCAGTATTTT. J is TRBJ2-3 and V is TRBV5-1; D gene ambiguous. The germline CDR1 and CDR2 sequences are SGHRS and YFSETQ. This CDR3 is 15 amino acids long. V was shortened by 3 bases and J by 0 bases, with 11 bases between the two germline ends.

The chain couples TRBV14 to TRBJ1-6, with D possibly matching TRBD1 (5 bases). CDR1 is SGHDN and CDR2 is FVKESK in the germline V gene. The V end lost 2 bases, the J end lost 6 bases, and 14 bases lay between the germline ends. The CDR3 totals 16 residues. Here the CDR3 reads CASSQRWGRANSPLHF. CDR3 DNA sequence: TGTGCCAGCAGCCAACGTTGGGGCAGGGCTAATTCACCCCTCCACTTT.

The sample holds many counts of this clonotype. V usage is TRBV7-2 and J usage is TRBJ1-1; weak D call: TRBD1 (5 bases). There are 13 residues in the CDR3. CDR1 is SGHTA and CDR2 is FQGNSA in the germline V gene. V gave up 6 bases and J gave up 3 bases, with 11 bases separating them. The CDR3 protein is CASSLLGDTEAFF. As DNA, the CDR3 is TGTGCCAGCAGTTTGTTAGGGGACACTGAAGCTTTCTTT.

The chain carries TRBV6-5 and TRBJ2-7; 7 nucleotides match TRBD1. Germline V gene lookup returns CDR1 MNHEY and CDR2 SVGAGI. The CDR3 is made up of 14 amino acids. V was clipped by 5 bases and J by 4 bases; unmatched bases: 8. CDR3 residues: CASSEGTVPYEQYF. CDR3 nucleotide sequence: TGTGCCAGCAGTGAAGGGACAGTCCCGTACGAGCAGTACTTC.

This clonotype was recorded a few times. The rearrangement links TRBV7-9 to TRBJ1-2; no reliable D call. This CDR3 contains 13 residues. Germline loops: CDR1 SEHNR, CDR2 FQNEAQ (reference sequence). V was clipped by 3 bases and J by 6 bases, with 11 bases between them. CDR3 sequence (DNA): TGTGCCAGCAGCTTCGCGGGTCTTCATGGCTACACCTTC. Its translation: CASSFAGLHGYTF.